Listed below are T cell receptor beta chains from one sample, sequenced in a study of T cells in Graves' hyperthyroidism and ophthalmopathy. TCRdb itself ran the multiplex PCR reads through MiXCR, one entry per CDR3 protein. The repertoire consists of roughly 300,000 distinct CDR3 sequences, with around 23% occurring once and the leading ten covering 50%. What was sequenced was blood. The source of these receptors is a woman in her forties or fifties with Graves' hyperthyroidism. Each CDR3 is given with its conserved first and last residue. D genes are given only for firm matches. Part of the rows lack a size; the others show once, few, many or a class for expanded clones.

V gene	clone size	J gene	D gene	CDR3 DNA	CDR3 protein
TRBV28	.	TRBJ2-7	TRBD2	TGTGCCAGCAGATCGGGACTACACTACGAGCAGTACTTC	CASRSGLHYEQYF
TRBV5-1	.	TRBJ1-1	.	TGCGCCAGCAGGACTGATTTGAACACTGAAGCTTTCTTT	CASRTDLNTEAFF
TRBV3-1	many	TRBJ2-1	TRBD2	TGTGCCAGCAGCCTCCTAGGACTAGCGGGGGACAATGAGCAGTTCTTC	CASSLLGLAGDNEQFF
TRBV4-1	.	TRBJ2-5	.	TGCGCCAGCAGCCAACCAAGGACAGAAGGGACCCAGTACTTC	CASSQPRTEGTQYF
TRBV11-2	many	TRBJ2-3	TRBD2	TGTGCCAGCAGCTTAGATTTAGCGGGTCTCACAGATACGCAGTATTTT	CASSLDLAGLTDTQYF
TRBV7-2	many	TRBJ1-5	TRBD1	TGTGCCAGCAGCTTAGTGGGGACAGGGAAGAAGCAGCCCCAGCATTTT	CASSLVGTGKKQPQHF
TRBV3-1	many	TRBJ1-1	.	TGTGCCAGCACCATTGGACAGCTGAACACTGAAGCTTTCTTT	CASTIGQLNTEAFF
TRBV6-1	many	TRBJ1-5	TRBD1	TGTGCCAGCAGTGAGACCAGGGGGCTGGGTCAGCCCCAGCATTTT	CASSETRGLGQPQHF
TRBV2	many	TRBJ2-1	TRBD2	TGTGCCACTAGCGGGAGCAATGAGCAGTTCTTC	CATSGSNEQFF
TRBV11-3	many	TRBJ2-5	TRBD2	TGTGCCAGCAGCCCCCAGAGTAGCGGGAGATTGGAGACCCAGTACTTC	CASSPQSSGRLETQYF
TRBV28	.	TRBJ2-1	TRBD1	TGTGCCAGCAACCCTAGTGAGGGGGCAAACAATGAGCAGTTCTTC	CASNPSEGANNEQFF
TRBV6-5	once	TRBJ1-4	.	TGTGCCAGCAGTTTGGCCCCGAAAGGTGAAAAACTGTTTTTT	CASSLAPKGEKLFF
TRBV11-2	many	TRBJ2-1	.	TGTGCCAGCAGCTTTGTGGGGAAAACGAACAATGAGCAGTTCTTC	CASSFVGKTNNEQFF
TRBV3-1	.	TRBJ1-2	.	TGTGCCAGCAGCAAAGCGGGGGGGAGCTATGGCTACACCTTC	CASSKAGGSYGYTF
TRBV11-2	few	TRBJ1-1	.	TGTGCCAGCAGCTCGGGACTGACCATGAACACTGAAGCTTTCTTT	CASSSGLTMNTEAFF
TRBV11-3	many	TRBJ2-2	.	TGTGCCAGCAGATTACAGGGAGATGTCACCGGGGAGCTGTTTTTT	CASRLQGDVTGELFF
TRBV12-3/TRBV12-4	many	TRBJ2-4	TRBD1	TGTGCCAGCAGTTGGGACAGGGGGCCGCCCAAAAACATTCAGTACTTC	CASSWDRGPPKNIQYF
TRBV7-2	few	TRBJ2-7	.	TGTGCCAGCAGCTTAGCGCGGGGGCAGGGGGCGCGAGAGCGGTACTTC	CASSLARGQGARERYF
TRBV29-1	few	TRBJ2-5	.	TGCAGCGCTCGTCAGGGTCCCGAGACCCAGTACTTC	CSARQGPETQYF
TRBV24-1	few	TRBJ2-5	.	TGTGCCACCAGTGACGGGGGTCGGGAGACCCAGTACTTC	CATSDGGRETQYF
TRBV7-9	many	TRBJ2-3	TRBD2	TGTGCCAGCAGCCTAGGACTAGCGGGGGCTGCGCAGTATTTT	CASSLGLAGAAQYF
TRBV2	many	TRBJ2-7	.	TGTGCCAGCAGGTTTAATTCCGGGACCTCGTACGAGCAGTACTTC	CASRFNSGTSYEQYF
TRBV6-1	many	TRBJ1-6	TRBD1	TGTGCCAGCAGTTCCGGGACAGGGGGCTCGGTTCGTAATTCACCCCTCCACTTT	CASSSGTGGSVRNSPLHF
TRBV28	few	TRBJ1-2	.	TGTGCCAGCACCCTGGGGGGGGCGCCGGGCGGCTACACCTTC	CASTLGGAPGGYTF
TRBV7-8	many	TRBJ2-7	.	TGTGCCAGCAGCCCGGACCTTGACGAGCAGTACTTC	CASSPDLDEQYF
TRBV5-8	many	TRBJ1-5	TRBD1	TGTGCCAGCAGCGCCGGGACAGGGCGGCCCCAGCATTTT	CASSAGTGRPQHF
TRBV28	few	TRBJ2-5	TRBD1	TGTGCCAGCAGTTTGGGACAGGGTCAAGCCGAGACCCAGTACTTC	CASSLGQGQAETQYF
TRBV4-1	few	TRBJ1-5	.	TGCGCCAGCAGCCAACAAAGGCATCAGCCCCAGCATTTT	CASSQQRHQPQHF
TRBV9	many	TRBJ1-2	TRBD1	TGTGCCAGCAGCAGTTTGACAGGGGAGAGACTTGGCTACACCTTC	CASSSLTGERLGYTF
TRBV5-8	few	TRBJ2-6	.	TGTGCCAGCTCACCACTGACGGGTTTCATTTCTGGGGCCAACGTCCTGACTTTC	CASSPLTGFISGANVLTF
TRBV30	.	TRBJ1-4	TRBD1	TGTGCCTGGAGTGAGGGACAGCATAATGAAAAACTGTTTTTT	CAWSEGQHNEKLFF
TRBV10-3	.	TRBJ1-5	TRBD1	TGTGCCATCAGTGACCCTGGACAGGGCCCAGGGCAGCCCCAGCATTTT	CAISDPGQGPGQPQHF
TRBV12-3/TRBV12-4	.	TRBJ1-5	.	TGTGCCAGCAGCCTTATGGAGGATCAGCCCCAGCATTTT	CASSLMEDQPQHF
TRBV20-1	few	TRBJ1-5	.	TGCAGTGCTAGAGTGGAGAGTCAGCCCCAGCATTTT	CSARVESQPQHF
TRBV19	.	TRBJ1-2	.	TGTGCCAGTAGTTCGGCGGAGTATGGCTACACCTTC	CASSSAEYGYTF
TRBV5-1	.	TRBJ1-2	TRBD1	TGCGCCAGCAGGGGCCGGACAGGGCGCAAATATGGCTACACCTTC	CASRGRTGRKYGYTF
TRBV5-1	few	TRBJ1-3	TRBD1	TGCGCCAGCAAGACAGGGGAAGGTGGAAACACCATATATTTT	CASKTGEGGNTIYF
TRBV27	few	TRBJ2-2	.	TGTGCCAGCAGTCTTCGGACCCCTGCGAACACCGGGGAGCTGTTTTTT	CASSLRTPANTGELFF
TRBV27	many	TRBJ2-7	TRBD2	TGTGCCAGCAGTCGGACTAGCGGGTACGAGCAGTACTTC	CASSRTSGYEQYF
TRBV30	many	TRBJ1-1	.	TGTGCCGTCGGGACAACTAACACTGAAGCTTTCTTT	CAVGTTNTEAFF
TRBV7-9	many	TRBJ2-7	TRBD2	TGTGCCAGCAGCTTACGGGAGGCTAGCTCCTACGAGCAGTACTTC	CASSLREASSYEQYF
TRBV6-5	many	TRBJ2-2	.	TGTGCCAGCAGCCCGGGACCGAGGATCGGCGGGGAGCTGTTTTTT	CASSPGPRIGGELFF
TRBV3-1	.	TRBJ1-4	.	TGTGCCAGCAGCCAAATTCCTATTGAAAAACTGTTTTTT	CASSQIPIEKLFF
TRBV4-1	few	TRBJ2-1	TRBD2	TGCGCCAGCAGCCAAGTTTCCGGGACTAGCGGGAGGGAGCAGTTCTTC	CASSQVSGTSGREQFF
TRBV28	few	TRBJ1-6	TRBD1	TGTGCCAGCACACAGGGGAATAATTCACCCCTCCACTTT	CASTQGNNSPLHF
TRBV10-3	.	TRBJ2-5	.	TGTGCCATCAGTGAGTCTCAAAACTTAGAAGATGGGACCCAGTACTTC	CAISESQNLEDGTQYF
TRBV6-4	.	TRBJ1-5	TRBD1	TGTGCCAGCAGTGAAGTCTGGGACAGCCAATCCCCCCAGCATTTT	CASSEVWDSQSPQHF
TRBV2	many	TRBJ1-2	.	TGTGCCAGCAGGGAGGGGGTGCTAGCTAACTATGGCTACACCTTC	CASREGVLANYGYTF
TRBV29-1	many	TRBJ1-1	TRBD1	TGCAGCGTATCATCCGGGACAGGGAACACTGAAGCTTTCTTT	CSVSSGTGNTEAFF
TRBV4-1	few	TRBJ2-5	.	TGCGCCAGCAGCCAAGAGTCGGCAGGGGTTAGGGAGACCCAGTACTTC	CASSQESAGVRETQYF
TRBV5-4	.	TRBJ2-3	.	TGTGCCAGCAGCTTGGGCGGCGGGTCCCGTAGCACAGATACGCAGTATTTT	CASSLGGGSRSTDTQYF
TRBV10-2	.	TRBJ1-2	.	TGCGCCAGCAGTGAGTCGACCCCCGGACCGCGGAACGTCTACACCTTC	CASSESTPGPRNVYTF
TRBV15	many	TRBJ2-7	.	TGTGCCACCAGCAGCCCTGGCTACGAGCAGTACTTC	CATSSPGYEQYF
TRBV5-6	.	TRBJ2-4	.	TGTGCCAGCAGCGAGGGACCATTAGCCAAAAACATTCAGTACTTC	CASSEGPLAKNIQYF
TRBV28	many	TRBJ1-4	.	TGTGCCAGCAGGCAAGACAGTCCCGAAAAACTGTTTTTT	CASRQDSPEKLFF
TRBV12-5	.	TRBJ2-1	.	TGTGCTAGTGGTTTGGTAGAAACGGCAAGCTCCTACAATGAGCAGTTCTTC	CASGLVETASSYNEQFF
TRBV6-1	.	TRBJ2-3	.	TGTGCCAGCAGTCTGACCGGGACTTTAGGCACAGATACGCAGTATTTT	CASSLTGTLGTDTQYF
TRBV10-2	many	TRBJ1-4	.	TGCGCCAGCAGTGATCAGAGACTTAATGAAAAACTGTTTTTT	CASSDQRLNEKLFF
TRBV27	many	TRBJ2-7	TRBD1	TGTGCCAGCAAGAAAAAGACAGGGAGCCCCTACGAGCAGTACTTC	CASKKKTGSPYEQYF